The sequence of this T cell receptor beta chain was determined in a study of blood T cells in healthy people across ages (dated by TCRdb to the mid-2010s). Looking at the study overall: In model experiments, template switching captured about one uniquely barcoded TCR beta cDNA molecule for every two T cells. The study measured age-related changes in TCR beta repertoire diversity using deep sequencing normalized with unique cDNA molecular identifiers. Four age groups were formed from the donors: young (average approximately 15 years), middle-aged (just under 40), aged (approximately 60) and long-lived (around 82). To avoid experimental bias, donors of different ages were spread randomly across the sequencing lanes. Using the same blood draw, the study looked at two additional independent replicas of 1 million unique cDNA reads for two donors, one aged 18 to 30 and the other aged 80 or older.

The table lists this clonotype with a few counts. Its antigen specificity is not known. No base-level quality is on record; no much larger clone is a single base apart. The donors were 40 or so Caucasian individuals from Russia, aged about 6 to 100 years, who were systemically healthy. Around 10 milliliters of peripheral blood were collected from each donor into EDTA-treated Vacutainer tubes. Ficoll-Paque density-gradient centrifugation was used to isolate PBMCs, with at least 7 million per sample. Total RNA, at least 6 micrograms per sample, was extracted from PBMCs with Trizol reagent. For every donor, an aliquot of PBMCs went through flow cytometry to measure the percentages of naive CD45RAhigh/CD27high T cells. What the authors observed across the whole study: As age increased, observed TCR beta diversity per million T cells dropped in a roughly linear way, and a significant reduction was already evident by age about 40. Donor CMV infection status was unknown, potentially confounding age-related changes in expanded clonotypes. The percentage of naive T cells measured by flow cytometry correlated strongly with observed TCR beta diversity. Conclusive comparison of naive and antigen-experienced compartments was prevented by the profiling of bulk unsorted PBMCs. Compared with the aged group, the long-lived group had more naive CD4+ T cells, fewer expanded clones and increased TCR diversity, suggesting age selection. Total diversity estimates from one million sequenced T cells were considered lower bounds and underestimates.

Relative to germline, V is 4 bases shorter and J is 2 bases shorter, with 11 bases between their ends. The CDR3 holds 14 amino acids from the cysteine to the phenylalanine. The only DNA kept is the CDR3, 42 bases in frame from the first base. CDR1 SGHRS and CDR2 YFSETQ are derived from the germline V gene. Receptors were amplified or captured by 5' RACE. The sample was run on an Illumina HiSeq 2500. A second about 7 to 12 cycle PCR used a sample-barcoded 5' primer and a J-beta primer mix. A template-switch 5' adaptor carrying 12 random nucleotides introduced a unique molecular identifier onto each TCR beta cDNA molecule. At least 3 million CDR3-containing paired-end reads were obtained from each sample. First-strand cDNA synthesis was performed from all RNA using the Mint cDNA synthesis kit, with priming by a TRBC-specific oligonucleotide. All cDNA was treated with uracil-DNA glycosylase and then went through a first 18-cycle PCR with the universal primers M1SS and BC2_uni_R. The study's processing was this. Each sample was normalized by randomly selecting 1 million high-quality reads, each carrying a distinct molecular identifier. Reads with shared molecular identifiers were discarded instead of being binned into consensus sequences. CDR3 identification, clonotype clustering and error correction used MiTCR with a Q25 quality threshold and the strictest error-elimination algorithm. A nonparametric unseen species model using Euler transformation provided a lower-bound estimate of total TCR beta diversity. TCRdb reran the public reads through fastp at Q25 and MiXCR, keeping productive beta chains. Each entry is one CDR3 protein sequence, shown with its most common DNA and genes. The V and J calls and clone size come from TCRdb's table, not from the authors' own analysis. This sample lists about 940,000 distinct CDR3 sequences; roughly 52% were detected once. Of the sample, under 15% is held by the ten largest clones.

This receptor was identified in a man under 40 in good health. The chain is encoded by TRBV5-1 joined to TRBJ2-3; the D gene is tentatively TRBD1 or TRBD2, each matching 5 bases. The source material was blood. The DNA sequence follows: TGCGCCAGCAGCCGGGACCAAATCACAGATACGCAGTATTTT. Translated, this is CASSRDQITDTQYF.